This T cell receptor (beta chain) was sequenced for a study of OX40 agonist ivuxolimab in advanced cancers. The wider study: Patients were treated with intravenous ivuxolimab, dosed at 0.01 to 10 mg/kg and infused every 2 weeks.

Sequencing used immunoSEQ multiplex PCR; TCRdb keeps in-frame clones, though not all of them. The data hold 55,000 to 85,000 clones, with 80% to 90% observed a single time. Points from the study as a whole: CD8+ T cells (on average) carried more expanded clones than CD4+ T cells.

Concerning this clone itself: Its target is unknown.

The CDR3 runs 14 residues. The ends were cut back, 4 bases at V and 0 bases at J, with 7 bases in the middle. CDR1 is LGHNT and CDR2 is FRNRAP in the germline V gene. The sequencing here drew on CD4+ or CD8+ T cells sorted from blood, taken in a trial of the OX40 agonist ivuxolimab. The sequence came from an adult with an advanced solid tumor such as melanoma, head and neck, liver or kidney cancer. This chain links TRBV12-5 with TRBJ1-3, with unresolved D. This chain's CDR3 is CASGSPFSGNTIYF. The CDR3 DNA reads as TGTGCTAGTGGTTCACCGTTCTCTGGAAACACCATATATTTT.